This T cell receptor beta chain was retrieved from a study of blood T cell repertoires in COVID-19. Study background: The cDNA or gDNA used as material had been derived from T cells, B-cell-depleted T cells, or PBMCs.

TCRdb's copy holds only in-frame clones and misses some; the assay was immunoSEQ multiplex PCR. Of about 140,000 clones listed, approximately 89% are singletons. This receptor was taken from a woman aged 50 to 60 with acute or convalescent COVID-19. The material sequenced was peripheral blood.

The chain's CDR3 is CASNLGVGYGYTF. CDR3 nucleotide sequence: TGTGCCAGCAACTTAGGGGTGGGCTATGGCTACACCTTC. The chain joins TRBV27 to TRBJ1-2, with a tentative D call TRBD1 (5 bases). Germline V gene data show CDR1 as MNHEY and CDR2 as SMNVEV (reference sequence). The ends were cut back, 7 bases at V and 4 bases at J, with 13 bases in the middle. The CDR3 contains 13 residues.